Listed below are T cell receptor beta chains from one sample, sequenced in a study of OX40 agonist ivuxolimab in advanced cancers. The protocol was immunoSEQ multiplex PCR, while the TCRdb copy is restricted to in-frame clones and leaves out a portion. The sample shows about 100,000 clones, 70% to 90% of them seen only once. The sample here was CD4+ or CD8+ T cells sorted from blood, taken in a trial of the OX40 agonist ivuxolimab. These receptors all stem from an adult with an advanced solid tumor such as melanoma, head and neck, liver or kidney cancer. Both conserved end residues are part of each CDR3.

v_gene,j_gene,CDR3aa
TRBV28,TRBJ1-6,CASTGTDALSSYNSPLHF
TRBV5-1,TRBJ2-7,CASSLGQFSYEQYF
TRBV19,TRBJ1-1,CASYGTAASNTEAFF
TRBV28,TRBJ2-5,CASRSSGRVLETQYF
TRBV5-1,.,CASSPQGQGFGEQYF
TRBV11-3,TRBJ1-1,CASSFGGTATNTEAFF
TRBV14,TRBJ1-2,CASSPWGGSYGYTF
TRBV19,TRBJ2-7,CASTREGLGEQYF
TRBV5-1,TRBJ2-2,CASSSGTGGTGELFF
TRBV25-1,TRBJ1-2,CASSEAGLYGYTF